What follows are 12 T cell receptor beta chains derived from one specimen sequenced in a study of blood T cell repertoires in COVID-19. Here immunoSEQ multiplex PCR was the method, and the copy in TCRdb shows in-frame clones only, minus some. Counted here are 87,000 or so clones, about four fifths occurring once; the ten biggest clones make up approximately 2%. The sample comprised peripheral blood. The receptors here all came from a woman in her 70s with acute or convalescent COVID-19.

The V gene is TRBV7-9, the J gene TRBJ2-6, with D possibly being TRBD1 (6 bases). V was pared by 5 bases and J by 0 bases, with 14 bases between. This CDR3 is built from 17 residues. The germline V gene has CDR1 SEHNR and CDR2 FQNEAQ (reference sequence). The CDR3 spells CASSPKGDNSGANVLTF. CDR3 in DNA: TGTGCCAGCAGCCCCAAGGGGGACAACTCTGGGGCCAACGTCCTGACTTTC. Drawing the rest from reference TRBV7-9 and TRBJ2-6, the complete variable domain is DTGVSQNPRHKITKRGQNVTFRCDPISEHNRLYWYRQTLGQGPEFLTYFQNEAQLEKSRLLSDRFSAERPKGSFSTLEIQRTEQGDSAMYLCASSPKGDNSGANVLTFGAGSRLTVL.

The V gene is TRBV28, the J gene TRBJ2-3; 9 positions agree with TRBD1. CDR3 size: 15 residues. Germline V CDR1 and CDR2: MDHEN, SYDVKM. V lost 8 bases and J lost 4; bases outside the gene matches: 10. CDR3 nucleotide sequence: TGTGCCAGCGGGCCGAGGGGACAGGGAGCAGATACGCAGTATTTT. Residues: CASGPRGQGADTQYF.

This chain links TRBV5-6 with TRBJ1-2; D gene ambiguous. The germline V and J ends were trimmed by 1 base and 4 bases, with 11 bases remaining between them. Germline assignment: CDR1 SGHDT and CDR2 YYEEEE. The CDR3 consists of 14 residues. CDR3: CASSLLQTPYGYTF. The CDR3 DNA follows: TGTGCCAGCAGCTTGTTGCAGACACCCTATGGCTACACCTTC.

The chain carries TRBV7-3 and TRBJ1-1; tentative D call: TRBD1 (5 bases). Germline CDR1 reads SGHTA; CDR2 reads FQGTGA. The CDR3 spans 13 residues. Between the trimmed V and J ends, which lost 5 bases and 1 base, there was a span of 8 bases. The CDR3 loop reads CASSHGQNTEAFF. CDR3 DNA sequence: TGTGCCAGCAGCCACGGACAGAACACTGAAGCTTTCTTT.

This clone was counted once. This sequence joins TRBV24-1 and TRBJ2-2, with D possibly TRBD2 on 7 matching bases. The CDR3 is made up of 16 amino acids. Trimming pared 5 bases from V and 6 bases from J, leaving 18 bases between. Germline values: CDR1 KGHDR, CDR2 SFDVKD. The CDR3 DNA reads TGTGCCACCAGTGCCACTGGGGGGGCGCTGTCCGGGGAGCTGTTTTTT. Translated: CATSATGGALSGELFF.

V usage is TRBV2 and J usage is TRBJ1-1; TRBD1 agrees at 10 bases. This CDR3 is built from 13 residues. Germline CDR1 reads SNHLY; CDR2 reads FYNNEI. V gave up 6 bases and J gave up 12 bases; unmatched junction bases: 10. This chain's CDR3 is CASSSGTGARPFF. CDR3 in DNA: TGTGCCAGCAGCTCCGGGACAGGGGCCCGACCTTTCTTT.

The chain carries TRBV29-1 and TRBJ2-5; TRBD2 matches 7 bases. This CDR3 is built from 15 residues. Germline CDR1 and CDR2: SQVTM and ANQGSEA. The V gene end was trimmed by 5 bases and the J gene end by 2 bases; junction bases not matched to a gene: 11. The DNA of the CDR3 is TGCAGCGTTCGAAAACCAGCGGGGTATCAAGAGACCCAGTACTTC. Its translation: CSVRKPAGYQETQYF.

The chain carries TRBV5-1 and TRBJ2-3; 7 bases fit TRBD2. CDR1 and CDR2 (germline): SGHRS, YFSETQ. The CDR3 contains 15 residues. Germline trimming cut 3 bases from V and 1 base from J; bases unmatched to any gene: 5. CDR3 sequence (DNA): TGCGCCAGCAGCTCAAGCGGGGCTGGCACAGATACGCAGTATTTT. Its translation is CASSSSGAGTDTQYF. Based on the CDR3 plus reference TRBV5-1 and TRBJ2-3, the full variable domain is KAGVTQTPRYLIKTRGQQVTLSCSPISGHRSVSWYQQTPGQGLQFLFEYFSETQRNKGNFPGRFSGRQFSNSRSEMNVSTLELGDSALYLCASSSSGAGTDTQYFGPGTRLTVL.

This clone has only one observation. This chain joins TRBV5-4 and TRBJ1-1; 8 nucleotides align to TRBD1. The CDR3 runs 14 residues. From germline, CDR1 is SGHNT and CDR2 YYREEE (reference sequence). Losses at the gene ends were 4 bases for V and 4 bases for J; bases not matched to a gene: 6. The DNA of the CDR3 is TGTGCCAGCAGCCCGGACAGGGCGTCCACTGAAGCTTTCTTT. As protein: CASSPDRASTEAFF. Full variable domain (remainder filled in from reference TRBV5-4 and TRBJ1-1): ETGVTQSPTHLIKTRGQQVTLRCSSQSGHNTVSWYQQALGQGPQFIFQYYREEENGRGNFPPRFSGLQFPNYSSELNVNALELDDSALYLCASSPDRASTEAFFGQGTRLTVV.

This chain connects TRBV30 to TRBJ1-3; D possibly corresponds to TRBD1 (5 bases). With 5 bases removed from V and 8 bases from J, the gap between germline ends came to 19 bases. CDR3 length: 14 amino acids. Germline V lookup: CDR1 GTSNPN, CDR2 SVGIG (reference sequence). Here the CDR3 reads CAWRGLRSGDTIYF. In DNA, the CDR3 is TGTGCCTGGCGGGGACTGAGATCGGGAGACACCATATATTTT.

This rearrangement joins TRBV19 to TRBJ1-1; 8 nucleotides align to TRBD1. The CDR3 extends over 16 amino acids. V dropped 5 bases and J dropped 1; count of bases not matched to a gene: 9. Per the germline V gene, CDR1 is LNHDA and CDR2 is SQIVND (reference sequence). CDR3 sequence (DNA): TGTGCCAGTAGTTCACGGACAGGGTGGGGGAACACTGAAGCTTTCTTT. As protein: CASSSRTGWGNTEAFF.

This clone was seen only a few times. The rearrangement uses TRBV29-1 and TRBJ1-1, with D perhaps TRBD1 (5 bases). Looked up from germline, CDR1 is SQVTM and CDR2 is ANQGSEA. Trimming stripped 3 bases from V and 12 bases from J, with 11 bases between. CDR3 length equals 10 residues. This CDR3 reads CSVEETGTFF. CDR3 in DNA: TGCAGCGTTGAGGAAACAGGAACTTTCTTT.